This TCR beta chain is from a study of T-cell reconstitution after alpha-beta-depleted transplantation in children. The V segment lost 2 bases and the J segment 5 bases; nucleotides outside the gene matches: 11. The CDR3 loop spans 17 amino acids. This clonotype was seen a few times. Molecular barcoding with unique molecular identifiers was used for the TCRbeta library. From the PCR reads, TCRdb called clonotypes with MiXCR, one entry per CDR3 protein. The sample records 900,000 or so distinct CDR3 sequences, roughly 15% being singletons. The genes are TRBV12-3 or TRBV12-4 and TRBJ2-1; 8 bases fit TRBD2. The TCR comes from a male patient aged 10 to 17 who had a stem cell transplant for acute lymphoblastic leukemia, so the T cells may come from the graft donor. This specimen was PBMCs, mostly from graft donor cells, taken 360 days after TCRalphabeta/CD19-depleted stem cell transplant. The CDR3 loop reads CASSLRFWVAGNNEQFF. Here the CDR3 DNA reads TGTGCCAGCAGTTTACGATTTTGGGTAGCGGGAAACAATGAGCAGTTCTTC.